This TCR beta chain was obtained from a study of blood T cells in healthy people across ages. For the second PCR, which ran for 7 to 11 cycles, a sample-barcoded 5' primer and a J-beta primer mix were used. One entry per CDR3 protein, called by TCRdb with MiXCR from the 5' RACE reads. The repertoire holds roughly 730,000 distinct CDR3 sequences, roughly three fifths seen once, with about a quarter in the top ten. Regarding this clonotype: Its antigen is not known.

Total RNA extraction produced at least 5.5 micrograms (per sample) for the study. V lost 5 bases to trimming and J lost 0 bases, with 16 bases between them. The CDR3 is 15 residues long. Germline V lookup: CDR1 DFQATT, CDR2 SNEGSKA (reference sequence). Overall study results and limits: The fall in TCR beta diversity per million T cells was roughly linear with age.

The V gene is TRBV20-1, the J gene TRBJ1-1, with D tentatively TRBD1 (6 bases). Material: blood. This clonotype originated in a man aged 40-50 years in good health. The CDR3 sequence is CSAFYFTGLNTEAFF. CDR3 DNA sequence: TGCAGTGCTTTCTATTTCACAGGGCTGAACACTGAAGCTTTCTTT.